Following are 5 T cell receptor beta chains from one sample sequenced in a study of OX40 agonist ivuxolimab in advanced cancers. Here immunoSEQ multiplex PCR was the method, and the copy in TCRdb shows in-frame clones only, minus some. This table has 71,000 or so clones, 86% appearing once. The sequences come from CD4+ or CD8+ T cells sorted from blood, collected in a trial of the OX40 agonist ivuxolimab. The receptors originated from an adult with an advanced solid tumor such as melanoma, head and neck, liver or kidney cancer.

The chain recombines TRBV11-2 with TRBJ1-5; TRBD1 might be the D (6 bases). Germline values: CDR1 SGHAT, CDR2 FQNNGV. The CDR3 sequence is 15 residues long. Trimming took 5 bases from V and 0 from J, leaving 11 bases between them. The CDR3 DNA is TGTGCCAGCAGCCTCCAGGGGAATAGCAATCAGCCCCAGCATTTT. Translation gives CASSLQGNSNQPQHF.

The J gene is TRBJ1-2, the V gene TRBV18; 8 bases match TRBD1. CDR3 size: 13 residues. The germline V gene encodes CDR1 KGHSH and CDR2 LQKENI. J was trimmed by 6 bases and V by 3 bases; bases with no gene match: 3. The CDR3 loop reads CASSPGQANGYTF. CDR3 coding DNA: TGTGCCAGCTCACCGGGACAGGCAAATGGCTACACCTTC.

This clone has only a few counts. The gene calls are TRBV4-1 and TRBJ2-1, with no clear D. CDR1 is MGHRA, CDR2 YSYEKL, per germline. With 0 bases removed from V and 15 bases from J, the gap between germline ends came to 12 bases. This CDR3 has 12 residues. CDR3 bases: TGCGCCAGCAGCCAAGAAACATCGAGGAGGTTCTTC. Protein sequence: CASSQETSRRFF.

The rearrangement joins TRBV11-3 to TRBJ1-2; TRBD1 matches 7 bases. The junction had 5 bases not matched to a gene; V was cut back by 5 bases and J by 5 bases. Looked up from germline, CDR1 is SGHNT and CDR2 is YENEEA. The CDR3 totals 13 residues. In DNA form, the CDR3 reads TGTGCCAGCAGCATGACAGGGCTATATGGCTACACCTTC. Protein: CASSMTGLYGYTF.

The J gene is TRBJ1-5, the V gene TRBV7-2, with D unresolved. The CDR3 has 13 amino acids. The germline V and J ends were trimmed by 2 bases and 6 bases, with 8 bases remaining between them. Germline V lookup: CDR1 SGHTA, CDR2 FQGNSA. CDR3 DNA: TGTGCCAGCAGCTTAAGAGGGTTTCAGCCCCAGCATTTT. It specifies CASSLRGFQPQHF.